Listed here are 10 T cell receptor beta chains from one sample, sequenced in a study of T cells in women clearing cervical HPV infection. The protocol was immunoSEQ multiplex PCR, while the TCRdb copy is restricted to in-frame clones and leaves out a portion. The repertoire table contains roughly 30,000 clones. The sequencing sample was made of blood buffy coat. These receptors originate from a woman aged 18 to 69 with a cervical HPV16 infection that either progressed to CIN3+ or cleared (not recorded which).

Of note for this clone: The CDR3 end is not reached by the read, which stops 3 residues before it; the germline J gene fills it in. The gene calls are TRBV7-6 and TRBJ1-1, with TRBD1 as a possible D gene (5 bases). Trimming pared 4 bases from V and 4 bases from J, leaving 10 bases between. Germline V gene lookup returns CDR1 SGHVS and CDR2 FNYEAQ. This CDR3 is built from 13 residues. CDR3 residues: CASSSGVRTEAFF. The sequenced CDR3 bases are TGTGCCAGCAGCTCGGGGGTGCGCACTGAA. Full variable domain (remainder filled in from reference TRBV7-6 and TRBJ1-1): GAGVSQSPRYKVTKRGQDVALRCDPISGHVSLYWYRQALGQGPEFLTYFNYEAQQDKSGLPNDRFSAERPEGSISTLTIQRTEQRDSAMYRCASSSGVRTEAFFGQGTRLTVV.

As concerns this clone: The read halts 3 residues ahead of the CDR3 end, with the missing end drawn from the germline J gene. The chain recombines TRBV19 with TRBJ2-1, with D possibly being TRBD2 (5 bases). The V and J ends lost 1 base and 4 bases respectively, with 5 bases between them. There are 13 residues in the CDR3. Germline lookup yields CDR1 LNHDA and CDR2 SQIVND (reference sequence). The CDR3 sequence: CASSIGGYNEQFF. CDR3 DNA, as far as it was read: TGTGCCAGTAGTATAGGAGGGTACAATGAG.

On this clone: Read data end 3 residues before the CDR3 end; the end is taken from the germline J gene. The V and J genes are TRBV4-1 and TRBJ1-4; D not certain. Per the germline V gene, CDR1 is MGHRA and CDR2 is YSYEKL. V lost 4 bases, J lost 6 bases, and 18 bases lay in between. The CDR3 covers 16 residues. Partial CDR3 DNA: TGCGCCAGCAGCCGGACCCTGGACTCGAAGTATGAAAAA. Its translation is CASSRTLDSKYEK. The whole CDR3 protein is CASSRTLDSKYEKLFF.

On this clone itself: The read finishes 3 residues shy of the CDR3 end, and the germline J gene is used to complete it. The V call is TRBV28, the J call TRBJ2-1; TRBD2 matches at 8 bases. CDR1 MDHEN and CDR2 SYDVKM come from the germline V gene. The CDR3 has 14 residues. Trimming took 8 bases from V and 3 from J; bases not matched to a gene: 6. CDR3 residues: CASSPGGNYNEQFF. The sequenced part of the CDR3 DNA is TGTGCCAGCTCCCCGGGGGGGAACTACAATGAG. Complete variable domain (other parts from reference TRBV28 and TRBJ2-1): DVKVTQSSRYLVKRTGEKVFLECVQDMDHENMFWYRQDPGLGLRLIYFSYDVKMKEKGDIPEGYSVSREKKERFSLILESASTNQTSMYLCASSPGGNYNEQFFGPGTRLTVL.

With regard to this clone: The read stops 3 residues short of the end of the CDR3; the missing end is completed from the germline J gene. The chain has TRBV20-1 and TRBJ2-5, with 8 bases fitting TRBD2. CDR3 length equals 13 residues. The V gene end was trimmed by 3 bases and the J gene end by 4 bases; junction bases not matched to a gene: 4. Germline CDR1 is DFQATT and CDR2 is SNEGSKA (reference sequence). CDR3 DNA (partial): TGCAGTGCTAGCGGGAGGGGGAGAGAGACC. Translating gives CSASGRGRET. The full CDR3 protein reads CSASGRGRETQYF.

This clone is medium-sized by frequency. The CDR3 extends 3 residues past the end of the read, so its final part is completed from the germline J gene. The chain has TRBV7-3 and TRBJ2-1; D might be TRBD2 (5 bases). Looked up from germline, CDR1 is SGHTA and CDR2 is FQGTGA. V lost 5 bases to trimming and J lost 0 bases, with 11 bases between them. There are 15 residues in the CDR3. CDR3 sequence reads: CASSLGVSSYNEQFF. The part of the CDR3 DNA that was read is TGTGCCAGCAGCCTCGGGGTAAGCTCCTACAATGAG.

For this clone: The DNA ends 3 residues before the CDR3 does, and the rest of the CDR3 is filled in from the germline J gene. This rearrangement joins TRBV19 to TRBJ1-4, with D perhaps matching TRBD1 (5 bases). The CDR3 covers 14 residues. Per the germline V gene, CDR1 is LNHDA and CDR2 is SQIVND (reference sequence). V shed 1 base and J shed 6 bases, with 9 bases lying between them. The CDR3: CASSIAGIDEKLFF. The DNA read from the CDR3 is TGTGCCAGTAGTATAGCAGGGATTGATGAAAAA.

Worth noting for this clone: The read is 3 residues too short to cover the CDR3 end, so that end is filled in from the germline J gene. The genes are TRBV19 and TRBJ1-1; D might be TRBD1 (6 bases). V lost 9 bases and J 5 bases, leaving 13 bases between the germline ends. Per germline, CDR1 LNHDA and CDR2 SQIVND (reference sequence). The CDR3 extends over 12 amino acids. CDR3 bases read: TGTGCCAGCATTTTCAGGGGAACTGAA. It yields the protein CASIFRGTE. The full CDR3 protein is CASIFRGTEAFF.

With respect to this clone: The sequence runs out 3 residues before the end of the CDR3; the remainder is reconstructed from the germline J gene. V usage is TRBV20-1 and J usage is TRBJ1-1; D is unresolved. The germline CDR1 and CDR2 sequences are DFQATT and SNEGSKA (reference sequence). Trimming removed 5 bases from V and 0 bases from J, with 10 bases in between. This CDR3 spans 13 amino acids. This CDR3 is CSAPIQMNTEAFF. CDR3 bases read: TGCAGTGCTCCCATCCAGATGAACACTGAA.

Worth noting for this clone: The read ends 3 residues shy of where the CDR3 ends; the end is completed using the germline J gene. This sequence joins TRBV6-1 and TRBJ1-5, with D possibly being TRBD1 (6 bases). Germline V gives CDR1 MNHNS, CDR2 SASEGT. CDR3 size: 14 residues. The germline V and J ends were trimmed by 0 bases and 6 bases, with 9 bases remaining between them. The CDR3 DNA, read in part, is TGTGCCAGCAGTGAAGCCGAACAGGGTCAGCCC. Protein: CASSEAEQGQP. The full CDR3 sequence reads CASSEAEQGQPQHF.